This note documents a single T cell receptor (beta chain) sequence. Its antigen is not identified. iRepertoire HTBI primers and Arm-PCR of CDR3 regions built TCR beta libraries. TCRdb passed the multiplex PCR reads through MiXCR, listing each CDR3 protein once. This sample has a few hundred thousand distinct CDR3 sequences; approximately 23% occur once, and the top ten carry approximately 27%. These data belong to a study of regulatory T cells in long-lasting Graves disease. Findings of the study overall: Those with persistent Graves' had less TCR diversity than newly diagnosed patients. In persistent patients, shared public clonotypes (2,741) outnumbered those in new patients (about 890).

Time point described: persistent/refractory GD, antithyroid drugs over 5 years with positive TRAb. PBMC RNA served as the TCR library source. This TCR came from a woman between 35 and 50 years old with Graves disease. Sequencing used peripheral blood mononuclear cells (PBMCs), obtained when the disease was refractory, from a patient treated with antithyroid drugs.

CDR3 protein: CASSKGAFYNSPLHF. The CDR3 nucleotides read TGTGCCAGCAGTAAGGGGGCCTTCTATAATTCACCCCTCCACTTT. V gene TRBV6-1 combines with J gene TRBJ1-6, with 7 bases identical to TRBD1. CDR1 and CDR2 (germline): MNHNS, SASEGT. The CDR3 covers 15 residues. V lost 5 bases to trimming and J lost 3 bases; unmatched junction nucleotides: 4.